These 11 T cell receptor beta chains were all obtained from the same sample, sequenced in a study of CD8+ T cells in alopecia areata. RNA, once extracted, was reverse transcribed into cDNA for use as the sequencing template. Clones were read by immunoSEQ multiplex PCR, and TCRdb kept only the in-frame ones, dropping some. The sample holds around 140,000 clones, approximately 45% seen once. Sample: CD4+ T cells sorted from blood. The receptors shown here come from a human donor with alopecia areata.

This clone was seen a few times. V usage is TRBV6-5 and J usage is TRBJ2-2; D is uncertain. CDR1 is MNHEY and CDR2 is SVGAGI in the germline V gene. This CDR3 region has 13 residues. Trimming cost V 0 bases and J 6 bases, with 5 bases left between them. This CDR3 reads CASSYSLSGELFF. CDR3 DNA: TGTGCCAGCAGTTACTCGCTTTCCGGGGAGCTGTTTTTT.

The rearrangement joins TRBV6-5 to TRBJ1-1; tentatively, D is TRBD1 (5 bases). This CDR3 contains 14 residues. Per the germline V gene, CDR1 is MNHEY and CDR2 is SVGAGI. Trimming pared 2 bases from V and 1 base from J, leaving 8 bases between. In DNA, the CDR3 is TGTGCCAGCAGTTACGGGGGGTCGAACACTGAAGCTTTCTTT. This translates into CASSYGGSNTEAFF.

CDR3 region: CASSGETKAYEQYF. The CDR3 nucleotides are TGTGCCAGCAGTGGGGAGACTAAAGCGTACGAGCAGTACTTC. The chain combines TRBV2 with TRBJ2-7, with a weak D call TRBD2 (5 bases). The V end was cut by 4 bases, the J end by 4 bases, with 14 bases between. Germline CDR1 is SNHLY and CDR2 is FYNNEI. The length of the CDR3 is 14 residues.

The sample holds one count of this clone. The J gene is TRBJ2-7, the V gene TRBV5-1; 8 bases map to TRBD1. CDR3 length: 15 amino acids. V gave up 4 bases and J gave up 6 bases; unmatched junction bases: 12. Germline CDR1 and CDR2: SGHRS and YFSETQ. The CDR3 sequence: CASSIAGQGRLEQYF. Written as DNA, the CDR3 is TGCGCCAGCAGCATCGCCGGACAGGGACGCCTCGAGCAGTACTTC.

The chain links TRBV9 to TRBJ2-1; 8 positions match TRBD2. CDR1 and CDR2 (germline): SGDLS, YYNGEE. The CDR3 sequence is 16 residues long. The J segment lost 7 bases and the V segment lost 1 base, leaving 10 bases of the junction unmatched. The CDR3 DNA follows: TGTGCCAGCAGCGTAACTAGCGGTCCCGGGTGGAATGAGCAGTTCTTC. It codes for CASSVTSGPGWNEQFF. Full variable domain (missing parts from reference TRBV9 and TRBJ2-1): DSGVTQTPKHLITATGQRVTLRCSPRSGDLSVYWYQQSLDQGLQFLIQYYNGEERAKGNILERFSAQQFPDLHSELNLSSLELGDSALYFCASSVTSGPGWNEQFFGPGTRLTVL.

This chain links TRBV28 with TRBJ2-7; D uncertain. CDR3 length equals 11 residues. With 8 bases removed from V and 3 bases from J, the gap between germline ends came to 8 bases. CDR1 and CDR2 (germline): MDHEN, SYDVKM. The CDR3 region is CASGEGYEQYF. The CDR3 DNA reads as TGTGCCAGCGGAGAAGGCTACGAGCAGTACTTC.

This clone was detected a few times. This rearrangement joins TRBV29-1 to TRBJ2-7, with D perhaps matching TRBD1 (6 bases). The CDR3 consists of 13 residues. Germline lookup yields CDR1 SQVTM and CDR2 ANQGSEA. Trimming took 1 base from V and 6 from J, leaving 13 bases between them. The CDR3 loop is CSVEGAGDGEQYF. For the CDR3, the DNA is TGCAGCGTTGAAGGCGCAGGGGACGGCGAGCAGTACTTC.

The CDR3 DNA sequence: TGTGCCAGCACCGGACAAGTCTCCTACAATGAGCAGTTCTTC. Translating it yields CASTGQVSYNEQFF. This rearrangement joins TRBV2 to TRBJ2-1; perhaps TRBD1 as D (5 bases). Deletions cut 7 bases from V and 0 bases from J, with 10 bases between. Looked up from germline, CDR1 is SNHLY and CDR2 is FYNNEI. The CDR3 extends over 14 amino acids.

V gene TRBV2 combines with J gene TRBJ2-7, with D perhaps matching TRBD2 (6 bases). V was shortened by 6 bases and J by 5 bases, with 11 bases between the two germline ends. The length of the CDR3 is 12 residues. Germline CDR1 and CDR2: SNHLY and FYNNEI. CDR3 in DNA: TGTGCCAGCAGACTGAGCGGGCACGAGCAGTACTTC. Its translation is CASRLSGHEQYF.

This chain links TRBV9 with TRBJ2-3, with D uncertain. Germline V gene sequence: CDR1 SGDLS, CDR2 YYNGEE. V shed 4 bases and J shed 6 bases, with 18 bases lying between them. The CDR3 length is 15 residues. CDR3 residues: CASSIGPGGSDTQYF. In nucleotides, the CDR3 is TGTGCCAGCAGCATCGGGCCCGGTGGTTCCGATACGCAGTATTTT.

The V call is TRBV7-6, the J call TRBJ2-1; 8 nucleotides match TRBD1. Germline trimming cut 5 bases from V and 3 bases from J; bases unmatched to any gene: 3. This CDR3 is built from 14 residues. Germline V gene sequence: CDR1 SGHVS, CDR2 FNYEAQ. The CDR3 is CASSPDRDYNEQFF. The CDR3 region has the DNA TGTGCCAGCAGCCCGGACAGGGACTACAATGAGCAGTTCTTC.